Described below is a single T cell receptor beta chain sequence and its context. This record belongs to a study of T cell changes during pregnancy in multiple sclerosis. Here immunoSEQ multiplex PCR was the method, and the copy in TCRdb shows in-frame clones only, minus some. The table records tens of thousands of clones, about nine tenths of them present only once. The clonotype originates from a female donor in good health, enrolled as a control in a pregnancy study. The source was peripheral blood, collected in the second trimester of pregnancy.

The CDR3 reads CASSFGDYEQYF. The CDR3 nucleotides read TGCGCCAGCAGCTTCGGGGACTACGAGCAGTACTTC. The gene calls are TRBV5-1 and TRBJ2-7; perhaps TRBD2 as D (5 bases). V was shortened by 2 bases and J by 3 bases, with 6 bases between the two germline ends. This CDR3 comprises 12 residues. Per the germline V gene, CDR1 is SGHRS and CDR2 is YFSETQ.